This T cell receptor (beta chain) was profiled in a study of PD-1 blockade in classical Hodgkin lymphoma. Study-wide results and limits: Partial responders and progressors had significantly lower baseline TCR diversity. The CD4+ diversity rise by C4D1 was clearest in complete responders. Patients who initiated nivolumab within 1 year of ASCT were excluded.

Each patient's relapse followed autologous stem cell transplantation, and brentuximab vedotin exposure varied. Reported best responses ranged across complete response, partial response or progressive disease. The CDR3 consists of 17 residues. V lost 3 bases and J 2 bases, leaving 20 bases between the germline ends. Germline-derived CDR1 and CDR2 are LNHDA and SQIVND (reference sequence). This clone has a single count. Its antigen is unidentified. Libraries were prepared by immunoSEQ multiplex PCR; TCRdb keeps only in-frame clonotypes and omits some of them. The sample lists over 60,000 clones, about 70% occurring once.

The chain recombines TRBV19 with TRBJ2-7, with D possibly matching TRBD1 (6 bases). This receptor was identified in a human donor with classical Hodgkin lymphoma. Sequenced here: peripheral blood mononuclear cells (PBMCs), sampled before the second cycle of nivolumab. The CDR3 nucleotides are TGTGCCAGTAGTATTACCCTTGGGGTAGGGGGTACCTACGAGCAGTACTTC. The encoded protein is CASSITLGVGGTYEQYF.